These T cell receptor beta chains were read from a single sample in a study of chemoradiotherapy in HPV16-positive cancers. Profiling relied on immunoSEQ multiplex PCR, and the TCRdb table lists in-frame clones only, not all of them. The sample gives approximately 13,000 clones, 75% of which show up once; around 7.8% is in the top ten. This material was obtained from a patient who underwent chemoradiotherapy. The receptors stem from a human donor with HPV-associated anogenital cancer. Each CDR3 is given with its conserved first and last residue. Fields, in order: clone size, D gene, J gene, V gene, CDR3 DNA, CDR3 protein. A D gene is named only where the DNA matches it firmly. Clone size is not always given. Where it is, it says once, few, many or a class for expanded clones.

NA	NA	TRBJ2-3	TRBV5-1	TGCGCCAGCAGCTTGGGGCAGATCCTGCTCACAGATACGCAGTATTTT	CASSLGQILLTDTQYF
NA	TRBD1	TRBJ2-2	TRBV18	TGTGCCAGCTCACCACGGGGACAGGGAAGTTCCGGGGAGCTGTTTTTT	CASSPRGQGSSGELFF
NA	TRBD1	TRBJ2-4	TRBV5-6	TGTGCCAGCAGCTTGTCAGGGGGAAACATTCAGTACTTC	CASSLSGGNIQYF
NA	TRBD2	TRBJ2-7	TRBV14	TGTGCCAGCAGCCAACTAGCGGGAATATACGAGCAGTACTTC	CASSQLAGIYEQYF
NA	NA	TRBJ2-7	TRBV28	TGTGCCAGCATCACCCTGCCCCCCGGGGGAGGCGAGCAGTACTTC	CASITLPPGGGEQYF
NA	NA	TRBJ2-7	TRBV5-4	TGTGCCAGCAGCCGGTCCGGGACAATCTCCTACGAGCAGTACTTC	CASSRSGTISYEQYF
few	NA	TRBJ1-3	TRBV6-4	TGTGCCAGCAGTGAGGCTGCCCGACGCTCGGCTGGAAACACCATATATTTT	CASSEAARRSAGNTIYF
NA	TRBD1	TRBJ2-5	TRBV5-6	TGTGCCAGCAGCGTACAGGGGTCGGAGACCCAGTACTTC	CASSVQGSETQYF
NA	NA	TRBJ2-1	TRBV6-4	TGTGCCAGCAGCCGAGGGACCTACAATGAGCAGTTCTTC	CASSRGTYNEQFF
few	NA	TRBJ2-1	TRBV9	TGTGCCAGCAGCGTAGATCCCAGGGGTAAGGACAATGAGCAGTTCTTC	CASSVDPRGKDNEQFF
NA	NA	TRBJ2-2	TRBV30	TGTGCCTGGAGTGGGACAGTTTCCGGGGAGCTGTTTTTT	CAWSGTVSGELFF
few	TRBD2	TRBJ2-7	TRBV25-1	TGTGCCAGCAGTGGGGGACTAGCCGGAATTTACGAGCAGTACTTC	CASSGGLAGIYEQYF
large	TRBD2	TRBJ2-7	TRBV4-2	TGTGCCAGCAGCCCAAAGACTAGCGATAGCTCCTACGAGCAGTACTTC	CASSPKTSDSSYEQYF
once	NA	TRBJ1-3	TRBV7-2	TGTGCCAGCAGCTTAGTGGGAGGGGGCTCTGGAAACACCATATATTTT	CASSLVGGGSGNTIYF
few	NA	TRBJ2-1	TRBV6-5	TGTGCCAGCAGTTATGTGGAGTCTTCCTACAATGAGCAGTTCTTC	CASSYVESSYNEQFF
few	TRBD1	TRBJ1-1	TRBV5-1	TGCGCCAGCAGCTGGGGACAGATGAACACTGAAGCTTTCTTT	CASSWGQMNTEAFF
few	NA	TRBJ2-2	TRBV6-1	TGTGCCAGCAGTGAAGATACGGGAGCCACCGGGGAGCTGTTTTTT	CASSEDTGATGELFF
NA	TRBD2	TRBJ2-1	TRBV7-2	TGTGCCAGCGTCCGGACTAGCGGCGAGCAGTTCTTC	CASVRTSGEQFF
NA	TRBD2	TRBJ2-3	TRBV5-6	TGTGCCAGCAGCCGGGAGGGAGGGAGCACAGATACGCAGTATTTT	CASSREGGSTDTQYF
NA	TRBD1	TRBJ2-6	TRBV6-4	TGTGCCAGCAGTCGGGACAGCTCTGGGGCCAACGTCCTGACTTTC	CASSRDSSGANVLTF
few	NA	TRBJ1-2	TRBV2	TGTGCCAGCAGTAACGAGGGGACTAACTATGGCTACACCTTC	CASSNEGTNYGYTF
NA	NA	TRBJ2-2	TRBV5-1	TGCGCCAGCAGCTTGGGCAGGGGAGGTACCGGGGAGCTGTTTTTT	CASSLGRGGTGELFF
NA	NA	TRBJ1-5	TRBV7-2	TGTGCCAGCAGCTCCAAAGACAGGTTTAGCAATCAGCCCCAGCATTTT	CASSSKDRFSNQPQHF
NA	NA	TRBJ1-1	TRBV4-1	TGCGCCAGCAGCCAAGAGTCGACAGAAGCTTTCTTT	CASSQESTEAFF
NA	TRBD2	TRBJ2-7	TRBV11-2	TGTGCCAGCAGCTTAGGTCTAGCGGGAACCTACGAGCAGTACTTC	CASSLGLAGTYEQYF
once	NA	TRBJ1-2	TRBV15	TGTGCCACCAGCCGCGGACAGAACTATGGCTACACCTTC	CATSRGQNYGYTF